This T cell receptor beta chain derives from a study of T cells in Graves' hyperthyroidism and ophthalmopathy. Study-wide results and limits: Classification by a 13 V-J model distinguished ophthalmopathy from stable hyperthyroidism. Ophthalmopathy, which appeared later, was predicted by the model a median around 6.5 months before onset. Most clonotypes expanded in the thyroid (above 0.001) were also present in blood.

Trimming removed 5 bases at V and 5 bases at J, with 18 bases between. The CDR3 runs to 16 residues. CDR1 is SNHLY, CDR2 FYNNEI, per germline. Template material for amplifying TCR beta CDR3 regions consisted of RNA transcripts. First-round RT-PCR with HTBI primers amplified the TCR CDR3 region. TCRdb passed the multiplex PCR reads through MiXCR, listing each CDR3 protein once. Of about 700,000 distinct CDR3 sequences in the sample, just under 45% were seen once. Thyroid ultrasound and orbital computed tomography, with clinical symptoms and serum thyroxine and TRAb, informed diagnoses. With regard to this clonotype: Its specificity is unknown.

The sequenced material came from peripheral blood or thyroid tissue (not recorded which). The chain joins TRBV2 to TRBJ1-4; D perhaps matches TRBD1 (5 bases). The sequence was collected from an adult man with Graves' disease, either hyperthyroidism or ophthalmopathy (not recorded which). The CDR3 nucleotides are TGTGCCAGCAGTTATACCCCCGGGGACTTAAATGAAAAACTGTTTTTT. It specifies CASSYTPGDLNEKLFF.